This is a list of T cell receptor beta chains from one sample in a study of neurological immune-mediated disorders. Using its own MiXCR run on the 5' RACE reads, TCRdb lists one record per CDR3 protein. The sample yields over 35,000 distinct CDR3 sequences, about 3.8% seen once. The specimen sequenced was PBMCs. The receptors originated from a man between 25 and 39 years old with multiple sclerosis. Each CDR3 is given with its conserved first and last residue. Fields, in order: clone size, V gene, D gene, J gene, CDR3 DNA, CDR3 protein. The D gene is left open where the match is weak. A row's size may be missing; if present it is once, few, many or a size class.

clone_size: many; v_call: TRBV20-1; d_call: TRBD1; j_call: TRBJ1-5; cdr3_nt: TGCAGTGCTAGAGAAGGGACAGAGTACAATCAGCCCCAGCATTTT; cdr3_aa: CSAREGTEYNQPQHF
clone_size: many; v_call: TRBV7-2; d_call: TRBD1; j_call: TRBJ2-7; cdr3_nt: TGTGCCAGCAGGCCTCAGGGGGACTACGAGCAGTACTTC; cdr3_aa: CASRPQGDYEQYF
clone_size: many; v_call: TRBV29-1; d_call: NA; j_call: TRBJ2-7; cdr3_nt: TGCAGCGTTCGCAGGGTCCTCGACTCCTACGAGCAGTACTTC; cdr3_aa: CSVRRVLDSYEQYF
clone_size: many; v_call: TRBV25-1; d_call: NA; j_call: TRBJ2-1; cdr3_nt: TGTGCCAGCAGTGAATATCGGGCAGGGTTCTACAATGAGCAGTTCTTC; cdr3_aa: CASSEYRAGFYNEQFF
clone_size: many; v_call: TRBV18; d_call: NA; j_call: TRBJ2-7; cdr3_nt: TGTGCCAGCTCACCATGGGCAGGGGAGGCCCAGCAGTACTTC; cdr3_aa: CASSPWAGEAQQYF
clone_size: many; v_call: TRBV6-6; d_call: NA; j_call: TRBJ1-2; cdr3_nt: TGTGCCAGCAGTCGGATGTGGAACTATGGCTACACCTTC; cdr3_aa: CASSRMWNYGYTF
clone_size: few; v_call: TRBV7-9; d_call: TRBD1; j_call: TRBJ1-6; cdr3_nt: TGTGCCAGCAGCGGCGGACAGGGTACGGCCCTCCACTTT; cdr3_aa: CASSGGQGTALHF
clone_size: many; v_call: TRBV12-3/TRBV12-4; d_call: TRBD1; j_call: TRBJ2-5; cdr3_nt: TGTGCCAGCAGATCAGGGGGCGCGGGAGAGACCCAGTACTTC; cdr3_aa: CASRSGGAGETQYF
clone_size: few; v_call: TRBV27; d_call: NA; j_call: TRBJ2-2; cdr3_nt: TGTGCCAGCAGTTATAAAGGGGCCGGGGAGCTGTTTTTT; cdr3_aa: CASSYKGAGELFF
clone_size: many; v_call: TRBV7-2; d_call: TRBD1; j_call: TRBJ1-6; cdr3_nt: TGTGCCAGCAGCTTAGGACAGGGGTATAATTCACCCCTCAACTTT; cdr3_aa: CASSLGQGYNSPLNF
clone_size: many; v_call: TRBV20-1; d_call: TRBD1; j_call: TRBJ2-7; cdr3_nt: TGCAGTGGGGGGAAGAGGGACAGCTACGAGCAGTACTTC; cdr3_aa: CSGGKRDSYEQYF
clone_size: many; v_call: TRBV12-3/TRBV12-4; d_call: TRBD2; j_call: TRBJ2-1; cdr3_nt: TGTGCCAGCCCGGGCGGGGGAGGGTCCTACAATGAGCAGTTCTTC; cdr3_aa: CASPGGGGSYNEQFF
clone_size: many; v_call: TRBV6-6; d_call: NA; j_call: TRBJ2-1; cdr3_nt: TGTGCCAGCAGTCGACCCTACAATGAGCAGTTCTTC; cdr3_aa: CASSRPYNEQFF
clone_size: many; v_call: TRBV20-1; d_call: TRBD2; j_call: TRBJ2-3; cdr3_nt: TGCAGTGCTGGCGGGGGGCGAGGCACAGATACGCAGTATTTT; cdr3_aa: CSAGGGRGTDTQYF
clone_size: medium-sized; v_call: TRBV11-1; d_call: NA; j_call: TRBJ1-4; cdr3_nt: TGTGCCAGCAGCGTACAGGGTGCTGAAAAACTGTTTTTT; cdr3_aa: CASSVQGAEKLFF
clone_size: many; v_call: TRBV11-2; d_call: TRBD1; j_call: TRBJ2-7; cdr3_nt: TGTGCCAGCAGCCCACTGGACAGGGGATGGGCCTACGAGCAGTACTTC; cdr3_aa: CASSPLDRGWAYEQYF
clone_size: many; v_call: TRBV9; d_call: NA; j_call: TRBJ2-7; cdr3_nt: TGTGCCAGCAGCGTAGAGGGGCAGGGAGGAAACAACGAGCAGTACTTC; cdr3_aa: CASSVEGQGGNNEQYF
clone_size: many; v_call: TRBV4-1; d_call: TRBD1; j_call: TRBJ1-5; cdr3_nt: TGCGCCAGCAGCCAGGCCGGGACAGGCGATCAGCCCCAGCATTTT; cdr3_aa: CASSQAGTGDQPQHF
clone_size: many; v_call: TRBV7-9; d_call: TRBD1; j_call: TRBJ1-6; cdr3_nt: TGTGCCAGCAGCTTAGCGACTGGACAGGGATGGTCACCCCTCCACTTT; cdr3_aa: CASSLATGQGWSPLHF
clone_size: many; v_call: TRBV6-2/TRBV6-3; d_call: NA; j_call: TRBJ2-7; cdr3_nt: TGTGCCAGCAGTTATCGAGGGGGATTTACTTCATACGAGCAGTACTTC; cdr3_aa: CASSYRGGFTSYEQYF
clone_size: many; v_call: TRBV11-3; d_call: NA; j_call: TRBJ2-3; cdr3_nt: TGTGCCAGCAGCCCCCGGGACGGGCAGACGCAGTATTTT; cdr3_aa: CASSPRDGQTQYF
clone_size: many; v_call: TRBV5-1; d_call: NA; j_call: TRBJ2-7; cdr3_nt: TGCGCCAGCAGGAGTACAGGGTTACCCGAGCAGTACTTC; cdr3_aa: CASRSTGLPEQYF
clone_size: many; v_call: TRBV28; d_call: TRBD1; j_call: TRBJ2-3; cdr3_nt: TGTGCCAGCAGTTTTGGGACAGGGAGGCCAGATACGCAGTATTTT; cdr3_aa: CASSFGTGRPDTQYF
clone_size: many; v_call: TRBV25-1; d_call: NA; j_call: TRBJ2-1; cdr3_nt: TGTGCCAGCAGTGAACACAATGAGCAGTTCTTC; cdr3_aa: CASSEHNEQFF
clone_size: many; v_call: TRBV12-3/TRBV12-4; d_call: TRBD1; j_call: TRBJ2-3; cdr3_nt: TGTGCCAGCAGCTACGTCCCGGGACAGGGACCCACAGATACGCAGTATTTT; cdr3_aa: CASSYVPGQGPTDTQYF
clone_size: many; v_call: TRBV20-1; d_call: NA; j_call: TRBJ2-7; cdr3_nt: TGCAGTGCTGGCGGGACTCTGGCCTACGAGCAGTACTTC; cdr3_aa: CSAGGTLAYEQYF
clone_size: NA; v_call: TRBV5-1; d_call: TRBD2; j_call: TRBJ2-5; cdr3_nt: TGCGCCAGCAGCGACGTAGCGGGGGGAGGAGAGACCCAGTACTTC; cdr3_aa: CASSDVAGGGETQYF
clone_size: many; v_call: TRBV25-1; d_call: NA; j_call: TRBJ2-7; cdr3_nt: TGTGCCAGCAGTGAATGGTGGGGCGAGCAGTACTTC; cdr3_aa: CASSEWWGEQYF
clone_size: many; v_call: TRBV5-1; d_call: NA; j_call: TRBJ1-2; cdr3_nt: TGCGCCAGCAGCTTGGACAAATATGGCTACACCTTC; cdr3_aa: CASSLDKYGYTF
clone_size: many; v_call: TRBV7-9; d_call: NA; j_call: TRBJ1-5; cdr3_nt: TGTGCCAGCAGCTCATCGCGGGGGTTCGGCCATCAGCCCCAGCATTTT; cdr3_aa: CASSSSRGFGHQPQHF
clone_size: few; v_call: TRBV20-1; d_call: NA; j_call: TRBJ1-6; cdr3_nt: TGCAGTGCTAGAGGCCTATTAGGGAGCTCCTATAATTCACCCCTCAACTTT; cdr3_aa: CSARGLLGSSYNSPLNF
clone_size: many; v_call: TRBV4-3; d_call: TRBD1; j_call: TRBJ2-3; cdr3_nt: TGCGCCAGCAGCCAAGGTGTACAGGGGTCCACAGATACGCAGTATTTT; cdr3_aa: CASSQGVQGSTDTQYF
clone_size: many; v_call: TRBV12-3/TRBV12-4; d_call: TRBD1; j_call: TRBJ2-7; cdr3_nt: TGTGCCAGCAGCCCTAGACAGGGACCCTACGAGCAGTACTTC; cdr3_aa: CASSPRQGPYEQYF
clone_size: many; v_call: TRBV20-1; d_call: NA; j_call: TRBJ2-7; cdr3_nt: TGCAGTGCTATCCTACAGAGCAAAGGCTACGAGCAGTACTTC; cdr3_aa: CSAILQSKGYEQYF
clone_size: many; v_call: TRBV27; d_call: NA; j_call: TRBJ2-4; cdr3_nt: TGTGCCAGCAGCGTTCTAGGGAGTAACGAAAACATTCAGTACTTC; cdr3_aa: CASSVLGSNENIQYF
clone_size: NA; v_call: TRBV5-1; d_call: NA; j_call: TRBJ1-2; cdr3_nt: TGCGCCAGCAGCTTGGGGCTAGGAGTAGGGTATGGCTACACCTTC; cdr3_aa: CASSLGLGVGYGYTF
clone_size: many; v_call: TRBV29-1; d_call: TRBD1; j_call: TRBJ2-5; cdr3_nt: TGCAGCGTTGGGGACAGCCGTCAAGAGACCCAGTACTTC; cdr3_aa: CSVGDSRQETQYF
clone_size: medium-sized; v_call: TRBV6-6; d_call: NA; j_call: TRBJ2-2; cdr3_nt: TGTGCCAGCAGTTACTCATCCAGCGGGAACACCGGGGAGCTGTTTTTT; cdr3_aa: CASSYSSSGNTGELFF
clone_size: NA; v_call: TRBV27; d_call: NA; j_call: TRBJ1-1; cdr3_nt: TGTGCCAGCAGTTTTGGGGAAGGGAACACTGAAGCTTTCTTT; cdr3_aa: CASSFGEGNTEAFF
clone_size: many; v_call: TRBV3-1; d_call: NA; j_call: TRBJ1-1; cdr3_nt: TGTGCCAGCAGCCAAGAGGCGGGTTCAGCTTTCTTT; cdr3_aa: CASSQEAGSAFF
clone_size: many; v_call: TRBV27; d_call: NA; j_call: TRBJ1-1; cdr3_nt: TGTGCCACCCGGCAGGGTCTTTGGGCGACTGAAGCTTTCTTT; cdr3_aa: CATRQGLWATEAFF
clone_size: NA; v_call: TRBV6-5; d_call: TRBD1; j_call: TRBJ2-3; cdr3_nt: TGTGCCAGCAGTTACCTTGGACAGGGAGACGCAGATACGCAGTATTTT; cdr3_aa: CASSYLGQGDADTQYF
clone_size: many; v_call: TRBV10-3; d_call: NA; j_call: TRBJ1-1; cdr3_nt: TGTGCCATCAGTGAGTCGGAGGGAAAAGGGGAAGCTTTCTTT; cdr3_aa: CAISESEGKGEAFF
clone_size: many; v_call: TRBV3-1; d_call: NA; j_call: TRBJ2-5; cdr3_nt: TGTGCCAGCAGCCGCGACAGGTTCCGGGAGACCCAGTACTTC; cdr3_aa: CASSRDRFRETQYF
clone_size: few; v_call: TRBV4-3; d_call: TRBD1; j_call: TRBJ1-2; cdr3_nt: TGCGCCAGCAGCCAAGGGTACGGACAGGCATATAACTATGGCTACACCTTC; cdr3_aa: CASSQGYGQAYNYGYTF
clone_size: many; v_call: TRBV7-2; d_call: NA; j_call: TRBJ1-4; cdr3_nt: TGTGCCAGCAGATCTTGGTCGGGGGAGGAAAAACTGTTTTTT; cdr3_aa: CASRSWSGEEKLFF